This is a list of T cell receptor beta chains from one sample in a study of T-cell memory formation after mild COVID-19. TCRdb recomputed calls from the 5' RACE reads with MiXCR, one row per CDR3 protein. The sample holds 350,000 to 500,000 distinct CDR3 sequences, roughly 18% seen once. The sequencing input was PBMCs or a T cell subset sorted from them (not recorded which). The receptors derive from a man younger than 35 who had mild COVID-19 (a few samples of this study predate the infection). Cell type and time point are not known. CDR3s include the opening cysteine and the closing phenylalanine or tryptophan. Fields, in order: V gene, J gene, D gene, CDR3 protein. D genes are given only for firm matches.

TRBV24-1	TRBJ2-1	TRBD1	CATSDPGQGGTYNEQFF
TRBV25-1	TRBJ1-2	.	CASSEILEDGYTF
TRBV7-4	TRBJ1-2	.	CASILGGYSPDYTF
TRBV14	TRBJ1-2	TRBD1	CASSHTGGLPGYTF
TRBV4-3	TRBJ2-4	.	CASSQGLDKNIQYF
TRBV5-1	TRBJ2-3	TRBD2	CASRSAGGPGTQYF
TRBV7-9	TRBJ2-7	.	CASSQSEGYEQYF
TRBV18	TRBJ2-1	TRBD1	CASSPVTGAVNEQFF
TRBV11-3	TRBJ2-1	TRBD2	CASSLDRGGPYNEQFF
TRBV24-1	TRBJ2-1	TRBD2	CATSLAGGPNEQFF
TRBV6-5	TRBJ1-6	TRBD1	CASSLGQGAWNSPLHF
TRBV3-2	TRBJ2-3	.	CATLAGISTDTQYF
TRBV6-5	TRBJ2-1	.	CASSYSIDEQFF
TRBV7-6	TRBJ2-2	.	CASSFEGTGELYF
TRBV6-6	TRBJ2-5	TRBD2	CASSYPAGGKETQYF
TRBV9	TRBJ2-3	.	CASSVAGLAYTDTQYF